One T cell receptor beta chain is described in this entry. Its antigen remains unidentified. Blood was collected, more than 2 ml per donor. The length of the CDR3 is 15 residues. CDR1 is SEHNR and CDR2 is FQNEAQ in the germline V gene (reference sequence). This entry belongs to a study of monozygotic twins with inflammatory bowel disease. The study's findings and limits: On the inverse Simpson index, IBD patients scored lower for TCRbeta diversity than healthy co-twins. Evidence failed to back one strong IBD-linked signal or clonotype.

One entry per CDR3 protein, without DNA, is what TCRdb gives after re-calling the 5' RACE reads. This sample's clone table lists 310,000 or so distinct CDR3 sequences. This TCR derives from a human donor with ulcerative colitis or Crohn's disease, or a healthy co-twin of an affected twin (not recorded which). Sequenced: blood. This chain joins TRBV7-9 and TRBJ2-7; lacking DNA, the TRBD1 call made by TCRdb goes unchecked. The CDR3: CASSPPGTGPYEQYF. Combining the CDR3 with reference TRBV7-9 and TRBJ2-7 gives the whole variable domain DTGVSQNPRHKITKRGQNVTFRCDPISEHNRLYWYRQTLGQGPEFLTYFQNEAQLEKSRLLSDRFSAERPKGSFSTLEIQRTEQGDSAMYLCASSPPGTGPYEQYFGPGTRLTVT.